The 26 T cell receptor beta chains presented below share a single source sample, sequenced in a study of blood T cell repertoires in COVID-19. The assay was immunoSEQ multiplex PCR, and TCRdb's table has in-frame clones only and misses some. The top ten hold around 7% of the sample, which has 350,000 to 400,000 clones, around 87% seen once. The sample consisted of peripheral blood. Receptors were obtained from a man aged 18 to 29 with active or convalescent COVID-19.

The chain couples TRBV6-2 or TRBV6-3 to TRBJ1-5; D is perhaps TRBD1 (6 bases). V lost 0 bases and J lost 0, with 15 bases in between. CDR3 length: 18 residues. Germline-derived CDR1 and CDR2 are MNHEY and SVGEGT. The CDR3 coding sequence is TGTGCCAGCAGTTACTCGCCGGACAGATCTAATAGCAATCAGCCCCAGCATTTT. It yields the protein CASSYSPDRSNSNQPQHF.

The V gene is TRBV3-1 (or the pseudogene TRBV3-2), the J gene TRBJ2-5, with 11 bases aligning to TRBD2. The germline V gene encodes CDR1 LGHDT and CDR2 YNNKEL (reference sequence). V trimming: 4 bases; J trimming: 1 base; junction bases outside the gene matches: 5. The CDR3 consists of 16 residues. The CDR3 sequence is CASSLRLAGIQETQYF. CDR3 coding DNA: TGTGCCAGCAGCCTTCGACTAGCGGGGATCCAAGAGACCCAGTACTTC.

The V and J genes are TRBV28 and TRBJ2-7; 7 bases match TRBD1. This CDR3 is built from 14 residues. V trimming: 3 bases; J trimming: 2 bases; junction bases outside the gene matches: 4. Germline assignment: CDR1 MDHEN and CDR2 SYDVKM. The chain's CDR3 is CASSLTGSTYEQYF. The CDR3 region has the DNA TGTGCCAGCAGTTTGACAGGGTCGACCTACGAGCAGTACTTC.

The V gene is TRBV10-2, the J gene TRBJ2-3; TRBD2 matches at 12 bases. V lost 8 bases to trimming and J lost 2 bases; unmatched junction nucleotides: 2. In germline, CDR1 is WSHSY, CDR2 SAAADI. This CDR3 comprises 14 residues. Written as DNA, the CDR3 is TGCGCCAGCGGACTAGCGGGGTCCACAGATACGCAGTATTTT. It codes for CASGLAGSTDTQYF.

This chain connects TRBV19 to TRBJ1-3, with 9 bases identical to TRBD1. CDR3 length: 18 amino acids. Losses at the gene ends were 0 bases for V and 2 bases for J; bases not matched to a gene: 8. CDR1 and CDR2 (germline): LNHDA, SQIVND (reference sequence). The chain's CDR3 is CASSIDPGQGRPGNTIYF. In DNA form, the CDR3 reads TGTGCCAGTAGTATAGACCCGGGACAGGGAAGACCTGGAAACACCATATATTTT.

This chain links TRBV7-2 with TRBJ1-5; D gene unclear. Germline assignment: CDR1 SGHTA and CDR2 FQGNSA. The CDR3 spans 15 residues. The ends were cut back, 5 bases at V and 3 bases at J, with 14 bases in the middle. CDR3 protein: CASSLTRGNNQPQHF. The DNA for the CDR3 is TGTGCCAGCAGCCTCACCCGGGGTAACAATCAGCCCCAGCATTTT.

The chain links TRBV7-9 to TRBJ1-3, with D uncertain. Germline assignment: CDR1 SEHNR and CDR2 FQNEAQ (reference sequence). The CDR3 has 16 residues. Trimming cost V 6 bases and J 5 bases, with 20 bases left between them. The CDR3 DNA is TGTGCCAGCAGTTATGCCCCAGCAGGTGTGAGAAACACCATATATTTT. It is translated as CASSYAPAGVRNTIYF.

The chain uses TRBV28 and TRBJ1-2, with a possible D match to TRBD1 (6 bases). The CDR3 totals 13 residues. Trimming removed 3 bases from V and 7 bases from J, with 12 bases in between. CDR1 and CDR2 from the germline V gene are MDHEN and SYDVKM. CDR3 residues: CASSFYRARGYTF. The CDR3 DNA reads as TGTGCCAGCAGTTTCTACAGGGCGCGTGGCTACACCTTC.

Comment on this clone: Other DNA sequences of this sample code for an identical CDR3. The chain employs TRBV7-9 and TRBJ2-7, with TRBD1 matching over 8 bases. Germline-derived CDR1 and CDR2 are SEHNR and FQNEAQ (reference sequence). V shed 5 bases, J shed 0 bases, and the junction held 6 bases outside the gene matches. The CDR3 is made up of 15 amino acids. Here the CDR3 reads CASSHLGQGSYEQYF. CDR3 coding DNA: TGTGCCAGCAGCCACCTAGGACAGGGCTCCTACGAGCAGTACTTC.

V and J are TRBV29-1 and TRBJ2-3, with TRBD2 matching 12 bases. From germline, CDR1 is SQVTM and CDR2 ANQGSEA. V gave up 7 bases and J gave up 1 base; unmatched junction bases: 15. CDR3 length equals 18 residues. CDR3 protein: CSARRPSGRANGTDTQYF. CDR3 nucleotide sequence: TGCAGCGCCCGACGGCCTAGCGGGAGGGCTAATGGCACAGATACGCAGTATTTT.

This chain links TRBV4-3 with TRBJ2-3; 8 nucleotides match TRBD1. The V segment lost 4 bases and the J segment 2 bases; nucleotides outside the gene matches: 8. This CDR3 contains 16 residues. The germline V gene encodes CDR1 LGHNA and CDR2 YSLEER. CDR3 bases: TGCGCCAGCAGCCTCTGGACAGGGCGGGACACAGATACGCAGTATTTT. The encoded protein is CASSLWTGRDTDTQYF.

The chain is built from TRBV6-4 and TRBJ2-1; 10 nucleotides line up with TRBD1. This CDR3 has 15 residues. V was clipped by 10 bases and J by 1 base; unmatched bases: 7. The germline V gene has CDR1 MRHNA and CDR2 SNTAGT. The CDR3 spells CATRQGAASYNEQFF. DNA for the CDR3: TGTGCCACCCGACAGGGGGCAGCGTCCTACAATGAGCAGTTCTTC.

The V and J genes are TRBV7-8 and TRBJ1-5, with 8 bases that match TRBD1. CDR1 is SGHVS and CDR2 is FQNEAQ in the germline V gene. With 4 bases clipped from V and 3 bases from J, the junction kept 5 bases outside the gene matches. The CDR3 is 15 residues long. The DNA of the CDR3 is TGTGCCAGCAGCTCGACAGGGGTGGACAATCAGCCCCAGCATTTT. Its protein product is CASSSTGVDNQPQHF.

This chain connects TRBV7-9 to TRBJ2-1; TRBD2 agrees at 12 bases. The V and J ends lost 5 bases and 0 bases, in that order; junction bases with no gene match: 11. The CDR3 is made up of 19 amino acids. Looked up from germline, CDR1 is SEHNR and CDR2 is FQNEAQ (reference sequence). The CDR3 loop is CASSDIVTSGSPSYNEQFF. The CDR3 bases are TGTGCCAGCAGCGACATTGTGACTAGCGGGAGTCCCTCCTACAATGAGCAGTTCTTC.

This clone has just a few counts. The chain couples TRBV5-1 to TRBJ1-1; maybe TRBD1 (5 bases). This CDR3 contains 15 residues. Germline CDR1 SGHRS, CDR2 YFSETQ. Trimming removed 3 bases from V and 1 base from J, with 13 bases in between. CDR3 protein: CASSSALTENTEAFF. CDR3 in DNA: TGCGCCAGCAGCTCGGCCTTGACAGAGAACACTGAAGCTTTCTTT.

V and J are TRBV28 and TRBJ2-1; TRBD1 matches 10 bases. The CDR3 sequence is 13 residues long. Germline assignment: CDR1 MDHEN and CDR2 SYDVKM. V shed 6 bases, J shed 6 bases, and the junction held 2 bases outside the gene matches. The CDR3 sequence is CASRTGGLNEQFF. Here the CDR3 DNA reads TGTGCCAGCAGGACAGGGGGCCTCAATGAGCAGTTCTTC.

J is TRBJ2-7 and V is TRBV7-3; 8 nucleotides match TRBD1. This CDR3 has 13 amino acids. Germline CDR1 and CDR2: SGHTA and FQGTGA. Unmatched junction bases numbered 7, after V lost 5 bases and J lost 7 bases. The CDR3 bases are TGTGCCAGCAGCCGGGGACAGGTTTGGGAGCAGTACTTC. Translating it yields CASSRGQVWEQYF.

The chain is built from TRBV6-5 and TRBJ2-1; the match to TRBD2 covers 14 bases. CDR1 and CDR2 from the germline V gene are MNHEY and SVGAGI. The CDR3 runs 15 residues. V was pared by 6 bases and J by 7 bases, with 5 bases of the junction left unmatched. The CDR3 DNA sequence: TGTGCCAGCAGCTCCGGGACTAGCGGGAGTAATGAGCAGTTCTTC. Protein: CASSSGTSGSNEQFF.

Only one count was recorded for this clone. The J gene is TRBJ1-6, the V gene TRBV27; maybe TRBD1 (6 bases). Germline V lookup: CDR1 MNHEY, CDR2 SMNVEV (reference sequence). The V end lost 4 bases, the J end lost 7 bases, and 17 bases lay between the germline ends. The CDR3 has 16 residues. CDR3 bases: TGTGCCAGCAGTTACCTGGGTCAGGGGTGGAATTCACCCCTCCACTTT. It specifies CASSYLGQGWNSPLHF.

The chain employs TRBV5-4 and TRBJ2-7, with 11 bases fitting TRBD1. Unmatched junction bases numbered 11, after V lost 4 bases and J lost 5 bases. Germline V gene data show CDR1 as SGHNT and CDR2 as YYREEE (reference sequence). The CDR3 loop spans 16 amino acids. The chain's CDR3 is CASSPTSGTGGNEQYF. CDR3 nucleotides: TGTGCCAGCAGCCCTACATCCGGGACAGGGGGGAACGAGCAGTACTTC.

CDR3 bases: TGTGCCAGCAGTAGGGGGACAGGGTGGGCCGAGCAGTACTTC. It specifies CASSRGTGWAEQYF. The chain combines TRBV5-8 with TRBJ2-7; 9 bases fit TRBD1. With V trimmed by 5 bases and J by 6 bases, 9 bases remained unmatched. CDR3 length: 14 residues. Looked up from germline, CDR1 is SGHTS and CDR2 is YDEGEE.

The chain combines TRBV4-3 with TRBJ1-1; D is unresolved. Germline V gene sequence: CDR1 LGHNA, CDR2 YSLEER. The CDR3 covers 15 residues. Between the trimmed V and J ends, which lost 3 bases and 3 bases, there was a span of 14 bases. The CDR3 DNA is TGCGCCAGCAGCCAGGGTCACTATCGGGACACTGAAGCTTTCTTT. This translates into CASSQGHYRDTEAFF.

For the CDR3, the DNA is TGCGCCAGCAGCCAAGACGAGGGTTATGGCTACACCTTC. Translating gives CASSQDEGYGYTF. The chain combines TRBV4-1 with TRBJ1-2; no clear D gene. Trimming pared 0 bases from V and 5 bases from J, leaving 7 bases between. Germline assignment: CDR1 MGHRA and CDR2 YSYEKL. This CDR3 comprises 13 residues.

V gene TRBV7-8 combines with J gene TRBJ2-3; 7 bases are a match to TRBD2. Trimming removed 4 bases from V and 8 bases from J; junction bases left unmatched: 6. There are 13 residues in the CDR3. From germline, CDR1 is SGHVS and CDR2 FQNEAQ. CDR3: CASSSSREGTQYF. CDR3 DNA: TGTGCCAGCAGCTCCTCCAGGGAGGGTACGCAGTATTTT.

DNA for the CDR3: TGTGCCACCAGTGATTCAATGAACACTGAAGCTTTCTTT. This gives the protein CATSDSMNTEAFF. The chain recombines TRBV24-1 with TRBJ1-1, with D unresolved. V was pared by 2 bases and J by 0 bases, with 3 bases between. Germline CDR1 KGHDR, CDR2 SFDVKD. The CDR3 has 13 residues.

This rearrangement joins TRBV19 to TRBJ2-2; D is ambiguous. V shed 3 bases and J shed 1 base, with 9 bases lying between them. Germline V CDR1 and CDR2: LNHDA, SQIVND (reference sequence). The CDR3 loop spans 15 amino acids. CDR3: CASSMEPVNTGELFF. The CDR3 region has the DNA TGTGCCAGTAGTATGGAGCCGGTGAACACCGGGGAGCTGTTTTTT.